The TCR beta chain described here comes from a study of OX40 agonist ivuxolimab in advanced cancers. About the study: A male proportion of about 84% was recorded, with mean age approximately 60 years and range about 23 to 80. Partial responses occurred in three patients (one hepatocellular carcinoma, two cutaneous melanoma).

Libraries were prepared by immunoSEQ multiplex PCR; TCRdb keeps only in-frame clonotypes and omits some of them. The sample gives approximately 80,000 clones, about 85% of which show up once; around 3.8% is in the top ten. A note on this clone: The sample holds other DNA sequences that translate to the same CDR3.

This TCR derives from an adult with an advanced solid tumor such as melanoma, head and neck, liver or kidney cancer. The sequencing here drew on CD4+ or CD8+ T cells sorted from blood, taken in a trial of the OX40 agonist ivuxolimab.

The CDR3 region is CATRTSGNTGELFF. CDR3 DNA sequence: TGTGCCACCCGGACTAGCGGGAACACCGGGGAGCTGTTTTTT. The chain has TRBV28 and TRBJ2-2; TRBD2 aligns across 10 bases. Unmatched junction bases numbered 3, after V lost 10 bases and J lost 1 base. Germline V gene data show CDR1 as MDHEN and CDR2 as SYDVKM. The CDR3 consists of 14 residues.